The clone carrying this T cell receptor (beta chain) was detected only once. The antigen remains unidentified. The method was immunoSEQ multiplex PCR; TCRdb's version includes in-frame clones alone and lacks a portion of them. The data show about 180,000 clones, 85% to 90% seen once. The data were obtained in a study of T cell responses to AZD1222 COVID-19 vaccine. Trimming stripped 4 bases from V and 4 bases from J, with 17 bases between. This CDR3 is built from 16 residues. Germline lookup yields CDR1 MGHRA and CDR2 YSYEKL. Findings and caveats of the study: Receipt of two AZD1222 doses was followed by a rise in Spike-specific TCR breadth and depth. Regions 160-218 and 743-854 held dominance among vaccine-associated CD4 TCRs, which spanned spike. Only after the peak T cell response were repertoires sampled. Only a handful of AZD1222 recipients, roughly 6 in all, had baseline seropositivity.

The sample in question was peripheral blood, obtained on day 0 of AZD1222 vaccination. This chain links TRBV4-1 with TRBJ2-1, with D perhaps matching TRBD1 or TRBD2 (5 bases each). The clonotype originates from an adult in good health. Here the CDR3 DNA reads TGCGCCAGCAGCCCAATCCGGGGCCCCCTGTACAATGAGCAGTTCTTC. Translation gives CASSPIRGPLYNEQFF.